Listed here are 20 T cell receptor beta chains from one sample, sequenced in a study of beta chain features in type 1 diabetes. The investigators reverse transcribed all of the isolated RNA, so they sequenced expressed TCRB transcripts. Assay: immunoSEQ multiplex PCR; the TCRdb copy retains only in-frame clones and omits some. The table lists approximately 400,000 clones, roughly 15% of them singletons. Sequencing was carried out using naive CD4+ T cells from blood. The receptor set was obtained from a young woman in good health.

This clone was found a few times. Other DNA sequences in this specimen translate into the identical CDR3. The DNA of the CDR3 is TGCGCCAGCAGCTTACTTACAGATACGCAGTATTTT. Translating it yields CASSLLTDTQYF. This chain uses TRBV5-1 with TRBJ2-3; no reliable D call. Trimming cost V 2 bases and J 3 bases, with 4 bases left between them. The length of the CDR3 is 12 residues. Germline V gene sequence: CDR1 SGHRS, CDR2 YFSETQ. Using reference TRBV5-1 and TRBJ2-3 for the parts outside the CDR3, the full variable domain is KAGVTQTPRYLIKTRGQQVTLSCSPISGHRSVSWYQQTPGQGLQFLFEYFSETQRNKGNFPGRFSGRQFSNSRSEMNVSTLELGDSALYLCASSLLTDTQYFGPGTRLTVL.

Details on this clone: The same CDR3 can be traced to other DNA sequences in this sample. The chain carries TRBV30 and TRBJ2-7; D gene ambiguous. From germline, CDR1 is GTSNPN and CDR2 SVGIG (reference sequence). The germline V and J ends were trimmed by 3 bases and 0 bases, with 6 bases remaining between them. The CDR3 is 12 amino acids. Here the CDR3 DNA reads TGTGCCTGGAGGGGCAGCTCCTACGAGCAGTACTTC. Protein: CAWRGSSYEQYF.

The V and J genes are TRBV9 and TRBJ2-1, with 7 bases that match TRBD1. The CDR3 length is 15 residues. The V gene end was trimmed by 3 bases and the J gene end by 5 bases; junction bases not matched to a gene: 8. Germline V gene data show CDR1 as SGDLS and CDR2 as YYNGEE. The CDR3 protein is CASSALQGLNNEQFF. As DNA, the CDR3 is TGTGCCAGCAGCGCTCTACAGGGGCTCAACAATGAGCAGTTCTTC.

V and J are TRBV4-2 and TRBJ2-7, with TRBD2 matching over 9 bases. V lost 0 bases, J lost 6 bases, and 3 bases stayed unmatched. The CDR3 has 14 amino acids. CDR1 and CDR2 from the germline V gene are LGHNA and YNFKEQ. The CDR3 sequence: CASSQEGTSLEQYF. The CDR3 region has the DNA TGTGCCAGCAGCCAAGAGGGGACTAGCCTCGAGCAGTACTTC.

This clone has just a few counts. The J gene is TRBJ2-7, the V gene TRBV7-2; D gene unclear. Trimming removed 5 bases from V and 5 bases from J, with 10 bases in between. This CDR3 has 12 amino acids. Looked up from germline, CDR1 is SGHTA and CDR2 is FQGNSA. The CDR3 DNA reads TGTGCCAGCAGCCTCCTGGGCAACGAGCAGTACTTC. Translated: CASSLLGNEQYF.

The rearrangement uses TRBV7-2 and TRBJ2-3; D is undetermined. Per germline, CDR1 SGHTA and CDR2 FQGNSA. The CDR3 has 13 amino acids. The germline V and J ends were trimmed by 6 bases and 7 bases, with 14 bases remaining between them. The CDR3 spells CASRPTELHTQYF. For the CDR3, the DNA is TGTGCCAGCAGGCCTACGGAGCTACATACGCAGTATTTT.

This clone was found a few times. The CDR3 protein is CASIEGGGNEQFF. The CDR3 DNA reads as TGTGCCAGTATAGAGGGAGGGGGGAATGAGCAGTTCTTC. V and J are TRBV19 and TRBJ2-1; weak D call: TRBD2 (7 bases). Germline V gene data show CDR1 as LNHDA and CDR2 as SQIVND (reference sequence). This CDR3 region has 13 residues. The V end lost 7 bases, the J end lost 7 bases, and 14 bases lay between the germline ends.

The rearrangement joins TRBV13 to TRBJ2-5, with 8 bases fitting TRBD1. Trimming at V came to 4 bases and at J to 0 bases, leaving 10 bases not matched to a gene. Germline V lookup: CDR1 PRHDT, CDR2 FYEKMQ (reference sequence). The length of the CDR3 is 17 residues. The CDR3 loop is CASSSRTGQEYQETQYF. The CDR3, as DNA: TGTGCCAGCAGCTCCCGAACGGGACAGGAGTACCAAGAGACCCAGTACTTC.

In this sample, this clone turned up a few times. V and J are TRBV29-1 and TRBJ2-5, with unresolved D. The J call may be faulty, since TRBJ2-7 better matches the DNA end. The CDR3 is made up of 11 amino acids. In germline, CDR1 is SQVTM, CDR2 ANQGSEA. The CDR3 loop is CSVDSLYEQYF. CDR3 bases: TGCAGCGTAGATTCCCTCTACGAGCAGTACTTC.

This sequence joins TRBV7-2 and TRBJ2-1, with a possible D match to TRBD2 (5 bases). The V gene lost 5 bases and the J gene lost 1 base, with 9 bases spanning the gap. Germline CDR1 SGHTA, CDR2 FQGNSA. The CDR3 has 14 residues. The CDR3 bases are TGTGCCAGCAGCCGGAGCGGATCCTACAATGAGCAGTTCTTC. It specifies CASSRSGSYNEQFF.

The genes are TRBV19 and TRBJ2-1; TRBD2 matches at 8 bases. Trimming at V came to 5 bases and at J to 0 bases, leaving 3 bases not matched to a gene. Germline lookup yields CDR1 LNHDA and CDR2 SQIVND (reference sequence). There are 15 residues in the CDR3. The CDR3, as DNA: TGTGCCAGTAGTGGGGGGACTAGCTCCTACAATGAGCAGTTCTTC. It yields the protein CASSGGTSSYNEQFF.

The chain couples TRBV15 to TRBJ1-1, with D hard to call. Between the trimmed V and J ends, which lost 0 bases and 11 bases, there was a span of 16 bases. Germline loops: CDR1 LNHNV, CDR2 YYDKDF (reference sequence). This CDR3 region has 14 residues. CDR3 DNA sequence: TGTGCCACCAGCAGAGAAAGAGGTTCCGTTGGCGCTTTCTTT. Translation: CATSRERGSVGAFF.

This clone was detected only a few times. The J gene is TRBJ2-7, the V gene TRBV30, with TRBD1 identical over 7 bases. The CDR3 is 14 amino acids. From germline, CDR1 is GTSNPN and CDR2 SVGIG (reference sequence). The V segment lost 4 bases and the J segment 3 bases; nucleotides outside the gene matches: 9. The CDR3 nucleotides read TGTGCCTGGACGTATCGGGACAGCGACTACGAGCAGTACTTC. Translation: CAWTYRDSDYEQYF.

The sample holds a few counts of this clone. The identical CDR3 is also encoded by other nucleotide sequences in the sample. The chain is built from TRBV30 and TRBJ2-7; D perhaps matches TRBD1 (5 bases). The germline V gene has CDR1 GTSNPN and CDR2 SVGIG (reference sequence). The V end was cut by 5 bases, the J end by 3 bases, with 11 bases between. This CDR3 region has 12 residues. CDR3 in amino acids: CAWARASYEQYF. The CDR3 coding sequence is TGTGCCTGGGCCAGGGCAAGCTACGAGCAGTACTTC.

This clone has only a few counts. CDR3 sequence (DNA): TGTGCCAGCAGCTTAAACCCCAGAGGGACAGGACAGTTCTTC. Translating it yields CASSLNPRGTGQFF. This chain links TRBV7-2 with TRBJ2-1, with 8 positions matching TRBD1. CDR1 is SGHTA, CDR2 FQGNSA, per germline. CDR3 length: 14 residues. V lost 2 bases to trimming and J lost 13 bases; unmatched junction nucleotides: 10.

The CDR3 nucleotides read TGCGCCAGCAGCCCCGGACTAGCGGGAGGGCCTCGGACTCAGTACTTC. This codes for CASSPGLAGGPRTQYF. V usage is TRBV5-1 and J usage is TRBJ2-5; 15 nucleotides agree with TRBD2. Trimming at V came to 4 bases and at J to 11 bases, leaving 12 bases not matched to a gene. The CDR3 runs to 16 residues. Germline values: CDR1 SGHRS, CDR2 YFSETQ.

This clone was picked up a small number of times. The chain joins TRBV7-8 to TRBJ2-5; a possible D gene is TRBD2 (6 bases). Germline values: CDR1 SGHVS, CDR2 FQNEAQ. Trimming removed 5 bases at V and 4 bases at J, with 14 bases between. The CDR3 is 14 residues long. The CDR3 DNA reads as TGTGCCAGCAGCCCCCCCGCGGGGACAGAGACCCAGTACTTC. Its protein is CASSPPAGTETQYF.

This chain joins TRBV21-1 and TRBJ2-1; the table's D call, TRBD2, was not checked against the DNA. TRBV21-1 is a pseudogene locus. There are 18 residues in the CDR3. The DNA for the CDR3 is TGTGCCAGCAGCAAAGCGAGGACGGACTTAAGCTCCTACAATGAGCAGTTCTTC. Its protein product is CASSKARTDLSSYNEQFF.

The chain links TRBV15 to TRBJ2-7; a possible D gene is TRBD1 (6 bases). This CDR3 is 16 amino acids long. The V gene lost 0 bases and the J gene lost 2 bases, with 14 bases spanning the gap. CDR1 LNHNV and CDR2 YYDKDF come from the germline V gene (reference sequence). The CDR3 DNA is TGTGCCACCAGCAGAGATTTGGCAGGGGCTACCTACGAGCAGTACTTC. Translating it yields CATSRDLAGATYEQYF.

The chain carries TRBV6-5 and TRBJ1-5, with TRBD1 matching over 9 bases. There are 14 residues in the CDR3. V shed 6 bases and J 7 bases; nucleotides not matched to a gene: 7. Germline V CDR1 and CDR2: MNHEY, SVGAGI. Written as DNA, the CDR3 is TGTGCCAGCAGCAGACAGGGGGTATGGCAGCCCCAGCATTTT. Amino acid sequence: CASSRQGVWQPQHF.